This T cell receptor (beta chain) is drawn from a study of cytomegalovirus exposure and HLA in healthy donors. Study-wide findings and caveats: Among the sequence variants, a highly shared cluster was likely an artifact of sequencing.

This clone was counted only a few times. Its antigen is unidentified. The CDR3 has 16 amino acids. Trimming pared 1 base from V and 7 bases from J, leaving 19 bases between. Germline CDR1 and CDR2: SGHVS and FQNEAQ. The PCR used 60 Vbeta and 13 Jbeta primers. Only in-frame clones appear in the TCRdb table, and some are missing; sequencing was by immunoSEQ multiplex PCR. The sample holds 60,000 to 70,000 clones, approximately 71% seen once. Sequencing was done on a sample of PBMCs. The chain employs TRBV7-8 and TRBJ1-2, with D possibly being TRBD1 (6 bases). The clonotype comes from a man between 45 and 60 years old in good health and CMV-seropositive. The CDR3 DNA follows: TGTGCCAGCAGCTTAGGGGGGGGCAGGGAGGGTGGTGGCTACACCTTC. Translation gives CASSLGGGREGGGYTF.